This record concerns one T cell receptor beta chain sequence. This record comes from a study of control samples from healthy donors and cancer patients. Repertoires were generated with immunoSEQ multiplex PCR, while TCRdb's copy carries only in-frame clones and drops some. Of 100,000 to 150,000 clones detected, over 75% appear once; the ten largest clones hold 2.9%. This receptor was obtained from a man aged 55 to 70 in good health. The sequenced sample consisted of blood.

CDR3: CASSRGGQAKLFF. CDR3 in DNA: TGTGCCAGCAGCCGGGGGGGACAGGCGAAACTGTTTTTT. This chain connects TRBV7-2 to TRBJ1-4; 8 nucleotides align to TRBD1. Germline CDR1 SGHTA, CDR2 FQGNSA. The trim removed 5 bases at V and 11 bases at J, leaving 7 bases unmatched. The CDR3 has 13 amino acids.